Each of the 5 T cell receptor beta chains below was sequenced from the same sample in a study of T cell responses to AZD1222 COVID-19 vaccine. Using immunoSEQ multiplex PCR, the repertoire was profiled, and TCRdb retains in-frame clones only, with some absent. The sample holds approximately 140,000 clones, approximately 94% seen once. The material sequenced was peripheral blood, taken on day 0 of AZD1222 vaccination. These receptors were obtained from an adult in good health.

This chain uses TRBV29-1 with TRBJ2-7; 9 positions agree with TRBD1. The CDR3 sequence is 13 residues long. CDR1 SQVTM and CDR2 ANQGSEA come from the germline V gene. The V and J ends lost 1 base and 4 bases, in that order; junction bases with no gene match: 2. In DNA, the CDR3 is TGCAGCGTTGAAGGGGACAGGGCTTACGAGCAGTACTTC. It translates to CSVEGDRAYEQYF.

This chain links TRBV6-5 with TRBJ1-3; the D gene is possibly TRBD1 (5 bases). V was clipped by 7 bases and J by 2 bases, with 15 bases between them. Germline V gives CDR1 MNHEY, CDR2 SVGAGI. The CDR3 sequence is 15 residues long. CDR3 protein: CASKRDRQTGNTIYF. DNA for the CDR3: TGTGCCAGCAAACGGGACCGCCAAACTGGAAACACCATATATTTT.

About this clone: The identical CDR3 is also encoded by other nucleotide sequences in the sample. V usage is TRBV5-1 and J usage is TRBJ2-7, with 7 bases matching TRBD1. The germline V gene has CDR1 SGHRS and CDR2 YFSETQ. V was clipped by 0 bases and J by 2 bases; unmatched bases: 2. The CDR3 runs to 14 residues. The CDR3 reads CASSLGQGAYEQYF. The CDR3 bases are TGCGCCAGCAGCTTGGGCCAGGGGGCCTACGAGCAGTACTTC.

This rearrangement joins TRBV6-5 to TRBJ1-2; D perhaps matches TRBD1 (6 bases). The CDR3 runs to 16 residues. V was cut by 2 bases and J by 0 bases, with 13 bases left in between. Germline CDR1 and CDR2: MNHEY and SVGAGI. CDR3 protein: CASSYAGGSSNYGYTF. The CDR3 bases are TGTGCCAGCAGTTACGCCGGGGGCAGCTCTAACTATGGCTACACCTTC.

The genes are TRBV6-5 and TRBJ2-7; 10 bases align to TRBD1. CDR1 and CDR2 from the germline V gene are MNHEY and SVGAGI. J gave up 5 bases and V 1 base, and 5 bases lay outside the gene matches. The CDR3 is 15 residues long. The CDR3 loop is CASSYLGQGTNEQYF. In nucleotides, the CDR3 is TGTGCCAGCAGTTACTTGGGACAGGGGACCAACGAGCAGTACTTC.